The source of this TCR beta chain is a study of shared clonotypes between healthy human individuals. Study details: Used for every donor were three CD4 naive, three CD4 memory, two CD8 naive and one CD8 memory plate.

TCRdb keeps only in-frame clones here, not all; method: immunoSEQ multiplex PCR. The table has roughly 2.2 million clones, approximately 95% seen once. Study-wide results and caveats: Larger estimated richness was generally seen in naive subsets than in memory subsets. Among a handful of donors, roughly 5% of naive CD4 clonotypes were found in common.

The CDR3 consists of 15 residues. V lost 4 bases, J lost 8 bases, and 11 bases stayed unmatched. Germline V gives CDR1 SGHNT, CDR2 YYREEE (reference sequence). This clone appeared a single time. Its antigen is not identified. V usage is TRBV5-4 and J usage is TRBJ2-2, with 7 bases identical to TRBD2. Input material: naive CD4+ T cells from PBMCs. This sample's subset: CD45RA+ positively selected. The sequence came from a man between 18 and 35 years old in good health. Some clones in this sample may be carry-over from other donors' samples. CDR3 sequence reads: CASSPRGGRRGELFF. The DNA of the CDR3 is TGTGCCAGCAGCCCGAGAGGCGGGAGACGGGGGGAGCTGTTTTTT.